The 20 T cell receptor beta chains given below trace back to one sample, sequenced in a study of cytomegalovirus exposure and HLA in healthy donors. 60 Vbeta and 13 Jbeta primers were used in PCR. Libraries were prepared by immunoSEQ multiplex PCR; TCRdb keeps only in-frame clonotypes and omits some of them. The sample contains about 300,000 clones, roughly 88% of which appear only once. The specimen was PBMCs. Receptor source: a man aged 40-50 years in good health and CMV-seropositive.

The V call is TRBV7-9, the J call TRBJ2-1, with D perhaps TRBD2 (5 bases). This CDR3 has 15 amino acids. V gave up 4 bases and J gave up 0 bases, with 10 bases separating them. Germline V CDR1 and CDR2: SEHNR, FQNEAQ (reference sequence). In DNA, the CDR3 is TGTGCCAGCAGCTACCGGACTGGCTCCTACAATGAGCAGTTCTTC. It codes for CASSYRTGSYNEQFF.

For this clone: The identical CDR3 is also encoded by other nucleotide sequences in the sample. The V gene is TRBV9, the J gene TRBJ2-7; possible D gene TRBD1, 5 bases. V lost 3 bases and J 9 bases, leaving 16 bases between the germline ends. Germline-derived CDR1 and CDR2 are SGDLS and YYNGEE. This CDR3 has 13 residues. CDR3 coding DNA: TGTGCCAGCAGCGGTTCAGGAAGGGGCGCGCAGTACTTC. Its translation: CASSGSGRGAQYF.

This clone was counted a single time. The CDR3 region is CASSLGGMGGVEQYF. CDR3 coding DNA: TGTGCCAGCAGCTTAGGCGGGATGGGGGGAGTCGAGCAGTACTTC. The J gene is TRBJ2-7, the V gene TRBV11-2; maybe TRBD2 (6 bases). CDR1 is SGHAT, CDR2 FQNNGV, per germline. The ends were cut back, 1 base at V and 6 bases at J, with 16 bases in the middle. There are 15 residues in the CDR3.

The sample holds one count of this clone. The chain links TRBV2 to TRBJ2-2, with 9 bases that match TRBD1. Germline-derived CDR1 and CDR2 are SNHLY and FYNNEI. V shed 7 bases, J shed 9 bases, and the junction held 3 bases outside the gene matches. This CDR3 has 12 amino acids. CDR3 sequence: CASKQGARELFF. CDR3 bases: TGTGCCAGCAAACAGGGGGCACGGGAGCTGTTTTTT.

V is TRBV4-2 and J is TRBJ1-2, with D unclear. This CDR3 has 14 amino acids. Trimming shortened V by 5 bases and J by 1 base, and 11 bases separated the two germline ends. CDR1 is LGHNA, CDR2 YNFKEQ, per germline. The CDR3 nucleotides are TGTGCCAGCAGCTTGGGCCCAGATAACTATGGCTACACCTTC. Residues: CASSLGPDNYGYTF.

The table lists this clone with a few counts. V usage is TRBV21-1 and J usage is TRBJ1-1. TRBV21-1 is a documented pseudogene. The CDR3 length is 13 residues. The CDR3 DNA reads TGTGCCAGCGAGGGGGGGAGGCGCACTGAAGCTTTCTTT. Translation gives CASEGGRRTEAFF.

The gene calls are TRBV14 and TRBJ2-3; 9 bases are shared with TRBD1. Germline CDR1 is SGHDN and CDR2 is FVKESK. V dropped 0 bases and J dropped 0; count of bases not matched to a gene: 10. The CDR3 totals 19 residues. The CDR3 region has the DNA TGTGCCAGCAGCCAAGATCATGAGACAGGGGGACCTAGCACAGATACGCAGTATTTT. This translates into CASSQDHETGGPSTDTQYF.

In this sample, this clone turned up once. J is TRBJ1-1 and V is TRBV25-1; D is perhaps TRBD1 (5 bases). Looked up from germline, CDR1 is MGHDK and CDR2 is SYGVNS. This CDR3 spans 13 amino acids. V lost 7 bases to trimming and J lost 2 bases, with 11 bases between them. CDR3 residues: CASNPGANTEAFF. DNA of the CDR3: TGTGCCAGCAACCCTGGGGCCAACACTGAAGCTTTCTTT. The variable domain in full, completed from reference TRBV25-1 and TRBJ1-1, reads EADIYQTPRYLVIGTGKKITLECSQTMGHDKMYWYQQDPGMELHLIHYSYGVNSTEKGDLSSESTVSRIRTEHFPLTLESARPSHTSQYLCASNPGANTEAFFGQGTRLTVV.

The CDR3 DNA follows: TGTGCCAGCAGCCATCCCGGGACAGGGGGTGCTGAAGCTTTCTTT. This sequence encodes CASSHPGTGGAEAFF. This sequence joins TRBV5-8 and TRBJ1-1; TRBD1 matches at 11 bases. The CDR3 totals 15 residues. Germline V gives CDR1 SGHTS, CDR2 YDEGEE. V lost 4 bases and J lost 6; bases outside the gene matches: 8.

There are many counts of this clone. V and J are TRBV6-6 and TRBJ1-1; D unclear. Germline CDR1 MNHNY, CDR2 SVGAGI (reference sequence). The CDR3 contains 13 residues. V lost 2 bases to trimming and J lost 5 bases, with 9 bases between them. As DNA, the CDR3 is TGTGCCAGCAGTTACGAGGGTCATACTGAAGCTTTCTTT. Translation: CASSYEGHTEAFF.

This rearrangement joins TRBV18 to TRBJ2-1; 15 bases map to TRBD2. The CDR3 length is 15 residues. Germline values: CDR1 KGHSH, CDR2 LQKENI. Trimming took 3 bases from V and 7 from J; bases not matched to a gene: 1. CDR3 protein: CASSPGLAGGNEQFF. The DNA of the CDR3 is TGTGCCAGCTCACCGGGACTAGCGGGAGGAAATGAGCAGTTCTTC.

The rearrangement joins TRBV4-3 to TRBJ1-1; D is unresolved. The CDR3 covers 17 residues. With 0 bases removed from V and 0 bases from J, the gap between germline ends came to 14 bases. Germline CDR1 is LGHNA and CDR2 is YSLEER. This chain's CDR3 is CASSQDQTPGLNTEAFF. For the CDR3, the DNA is TGCGCCAGCAGCCAAGATCAAACACCGGGGTTGAACACTGAAGCTTTCTTT.

This clone was detected only a few times. The chain joins TRBV2 to TRBJ1-1, with 9 nucleotides matching TRBD1. Germline assignment: CDR1 SNHLY and CDR2 FYNNEI. The V and J ends lost 6 bases and 7 bases, in that order; junction bases with no gene match: 9. The CDR3 consists of 14 residues. The CDR3 DNA is TGTGCCAGCAGGTCCCGGGACAGGGAGAGTGAAGCTTTCTTT. Encoded protein: CASRSRDRESEAFF. Filled out from reference TRBV2 and TRBJ1-1, the complete variable domain reads EPEVTQTPSHQVTQMGQEVILRCVPISNHLYFYWYRQILGQKVEFLVSFYNNEISEKSEIFDDQFSVERPDGSNFTLKIRSTKLEDSAMYFCASRSRDRESEAFFGQGTRLTVV.

The chain links TRBV6-1 to TRBJ1-1; no definite D call. This CDR3 comprises 11 residues. Per the germline V gene, CDR1 is MNHNS and CDR2 is SASEGT. V was clipped by 7 bases and J by 5 bases, with 8 bases between them. The CDR3 nucleotides read TGTGCCAGCAATTGGGAGACTGAAGCTTTCTTT. Its protein product is CASNWETEAFF.

This clone was counted a single time. V gene TRBV13 combines with J gene TRBJ1-2; 9 nucleotides line up with TRBD1. Losses at the gene ends were 5 bases for V and 3 bases for J; bases not matched to a gene: 4. The CDR3 has 14 residues. The germline CDR1 and CDR2 sequences are PRHDT and FYEKMQ (reference sequence). This CDR3 is CASSRTGGHYGYTF. In DNA form, the CDR3 reads TGTGCCAGCAGCCGCACAGGGGGCCACTATGGCTACACCTTC.

The chain recombines TRBV4-3 with TRBJ2-3, with D hard to call. Germline V gene sequence: CDR1 LGHNA, CDR2 YSLEER. The CDR3 covers 14 residues. V was clipped by 0 bases and J by 4 bases, with 8 bases between them. The CDR3 sequence is CASSQDVPADTQYF. CDR3 in DNA: TGCGCCAGCAGCCAAGATGTTCCGGCAGATACGCAGTATTTT.

This clone occurred a few times. The chain recombines TRBV27 with TRBJ2-7, with TRBD2 matching 8 bases. V gave up 5 bases and J gave up 0 bases; unmatched junction bases: 9. The CDR3 loop spans 16 amino acids. Germline V gene data show CDR1 as MNHEY and CDR2 as SMNVEV (reference sequence). The CDR3 nucleotides read TGTGCCAGCAGTCCCCGGGGGGGACCCAGCTCCTACGAGCAGTACTTC. Translating it yields CASSPRGGPSSYEQYF.

The V gene is TRBV5-8, the J gene TRBJ1-1; a weak D match, TRBD1 (6 bases). Trimming left V 1 base short and J 5 bases short, with 12 bases between. The V gene's germline CDR1 is SGHTS and CDR2 YDEGEE. The CDR3 contains 14 residues. CDR3 region: CASSLLGGGTEAFF. The CDR3 coding sequence is TGTGCCAGCAGCTTGCTAGGGGGTGGGACTGAAGCTTTCTTT.

This chain links TRBV7-3 with TRBJ2-1; D call uncertain. Germline V gene sequence: CDR1 SGHTA, CDR2 FQGTGA. V shed 6 bases and J shed 4 bases, with 13 bases lying between them. CDR3 size: 14 residues. The CDR3 coding sequence is TGTGCCAGCAGTCGGCGGCTAGGATACAATGAGCAGTTCTTC. It is translated as CASSRRLGYNEQFF. Full variable domain (remainder filled in from reference TRBV7-3 and TRBJ2-1): GAGVSQTPSNKVTEKGKYVELRCDPISGHTALYWYRQSLGQGPEFLIYFQGTGAADDSGLPNDRFFAVRPEGSVSTLKIQRTERGDSAVYLCASSRRLGYNEQFFGPGTRLTVL.

The chain couples TRBV19 to TRBJ1-3, with no clear D. Deletions cut 5 bases from V and 0 bases from J, with 17 bases between. Germline values: CDR1 LNHDA, CDR2 SQIVND (reference sequence). CDR3 length equals 17 residues. The CDR3 DNA is TGTGCCAGTAGTTCCCGGATGGGCTATAGCTCTGGAAACACCATATATTTT. Protein sequence: CASSSRMGYSSGNTIYF.